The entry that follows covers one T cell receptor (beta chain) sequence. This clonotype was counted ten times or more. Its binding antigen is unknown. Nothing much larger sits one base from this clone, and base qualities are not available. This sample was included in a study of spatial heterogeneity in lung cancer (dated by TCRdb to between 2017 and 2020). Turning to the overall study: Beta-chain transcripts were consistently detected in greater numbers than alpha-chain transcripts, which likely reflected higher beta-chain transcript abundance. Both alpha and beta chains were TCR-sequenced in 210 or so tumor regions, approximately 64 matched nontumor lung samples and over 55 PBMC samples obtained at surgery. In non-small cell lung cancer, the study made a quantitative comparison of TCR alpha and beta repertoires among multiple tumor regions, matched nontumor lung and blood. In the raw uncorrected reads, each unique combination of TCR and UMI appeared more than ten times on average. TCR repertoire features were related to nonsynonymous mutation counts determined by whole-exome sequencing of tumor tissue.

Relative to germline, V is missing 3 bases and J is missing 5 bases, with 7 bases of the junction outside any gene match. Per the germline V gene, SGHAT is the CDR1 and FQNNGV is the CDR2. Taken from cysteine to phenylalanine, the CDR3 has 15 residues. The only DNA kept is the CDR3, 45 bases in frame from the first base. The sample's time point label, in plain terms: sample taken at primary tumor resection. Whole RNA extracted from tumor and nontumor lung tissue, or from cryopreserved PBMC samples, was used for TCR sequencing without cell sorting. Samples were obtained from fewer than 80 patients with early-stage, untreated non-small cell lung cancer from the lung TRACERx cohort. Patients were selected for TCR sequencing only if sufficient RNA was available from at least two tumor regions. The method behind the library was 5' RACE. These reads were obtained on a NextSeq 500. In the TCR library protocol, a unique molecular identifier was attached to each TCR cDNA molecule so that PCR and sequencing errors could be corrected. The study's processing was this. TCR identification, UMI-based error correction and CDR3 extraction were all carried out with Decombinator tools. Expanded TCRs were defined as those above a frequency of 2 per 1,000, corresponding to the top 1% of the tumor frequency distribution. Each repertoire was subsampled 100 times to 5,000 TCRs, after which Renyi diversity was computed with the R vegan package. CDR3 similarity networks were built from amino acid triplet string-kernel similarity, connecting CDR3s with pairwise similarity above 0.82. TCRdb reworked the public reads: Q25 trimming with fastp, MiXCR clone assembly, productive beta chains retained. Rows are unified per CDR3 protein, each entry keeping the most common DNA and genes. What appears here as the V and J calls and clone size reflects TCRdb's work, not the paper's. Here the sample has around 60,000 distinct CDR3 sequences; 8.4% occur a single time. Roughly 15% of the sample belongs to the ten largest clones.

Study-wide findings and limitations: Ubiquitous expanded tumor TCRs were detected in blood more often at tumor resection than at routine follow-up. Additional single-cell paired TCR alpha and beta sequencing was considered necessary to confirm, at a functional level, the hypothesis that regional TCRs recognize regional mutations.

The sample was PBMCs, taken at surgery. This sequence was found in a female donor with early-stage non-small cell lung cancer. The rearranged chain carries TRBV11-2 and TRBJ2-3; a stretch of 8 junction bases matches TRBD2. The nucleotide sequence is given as TGTGCCAGCAGCTTCACGGGAGGGTTCAAAGATACGCAGTATTTT. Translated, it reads CASSFTGGFKDTQYF.